A single sample is the source of the 25 T cell receptor beta chains below, sequenced in a study of human T cells and chemical hapten exposure. One entry per CDR3 protein results from TCRdb running MiXCR on the RACE reads. Here the sample spans about 340,000 distinct CDR3 sequences, approximately 6.3% being singletons. Noted time point: patch test 1, 2 weeks after DPC sensitization. The treatment was: therapeutic diphenylcyclopropenone sensitization with weekly scalp DPC. The specimen was whole blood, collected in connection with sensitization to the hapten diphenylcyclopropenone (DPC). All receptors come from a woman under 30 with alopecia areata. Some clones in this sample may be carry-over from other donors' samples.

This clonotype was recorded at least ten times. V gene TRBV3-1 combines with J gene TRBJ2-2; D is uncertain. V lost 1 base and J 9 bases, leaving 12 bases between the germline ends. Germline lookup yields CDR1 LGHDT and CDR2 YNNKEL (reference sequence). This CDR3 has 14 residues. The CDR3 nucleotides are TGTGCCAGCAGCCAAGGCGAGGTTTTACGGGAGCTGTTTTTT. This translates into CASSQGEVLRELFF. Combining the CDR3 with reference TRBV3-1 and TRBJ2-2 gives the whole variable domain DTAVSQTPKYLVTQMGNDKSIKCEQNLGHDTMYWYKQDSKKFLKIMFSYNNKELIINETVPNRFSPKSPDKAHLNLHINSLELGDSAVYFCASSQGEVLRELFFGEGSRLTVL.

This clonotype was counted ten times or more. This sequence joins TRBV7-2 and TRBJ2-3; D gene uncertain. Trimming removed 1 base at V and 1 base at J, with 6 bases between. The CDR3 totals 14 residues. The germline gives CDR1 SGHTA, CDR2 FQGNSA. This chain's CDR3 is CASSLGFGTDTQYF. CDR3 in DNA: TGTGCCAGCAGCTTAGGTTTCGGCACAGATACGCAGTATTTT.

The V and J genes are TRBV5-1 and TRBJ2-3; 7 bases align to TRBD1. Germline V gene data show CDR1 as SGHRS and CDR2 as YFSETQ. The CDR3 sequence is 21 residues long. The junction had 27 bases not matched to a gene; V was cut back by 4 bases and J by 4 bases. CDR3 coding DNA: TGCGCCAGCAGCCCCGGAGCCGTACTAAGACAGGGTAGAGCATGGTCAGATACGCAGTATTTT. Encoded protein: CASSPGAVLRQGRAWSDTQYF.

The chain links TRBV13 to TRBJ2-1; D is ambiguous. The germline V and J ends were trimmed by 5 bases and 6 bases, with 14 bases remaining between them. The CDR3 has 14 residues. Germline loops: CDR1 PRHDT, CDR2 FYEKMQ (reference sequence). Here the CDR3 reads CASSPPSGSNEQFF. The CDR3 DNA follows: TGTGCCAGCAGCCCTCCCTCCGGGTCCAATGAGCAGTTCTTC.

This chain connects TRBV4-3 to TRBJ2-7; D not resolved. The CDR3 length is 14 residues. With 1 base removed from V and 0 bases from J, the gap between germline ends came to 7 bases. Looked up from germline, CDR1 is LGHNA and CDR2 is YSLEER. The CDR3 reads CASSQVLSSYEQYF. DNA of the CDR3: TGCGCCAGCAGCCAAGTACTTAGCTCCTACGAGCAGTACTTC.

A remark on this clonotype: A much larger clone is a single base away; this may be a read error. V is TRBV12-3 or TRBV12-4 and J is TRBJ2-1, with 9 bases aligning to TRBD1. V shed 4 bases and J 4 bases; nucleotides not matched to a gene: 2. The CDR3 extends over 14 amino acids. CDR3 bases: TGTGCCAGCAGTTACAGGGGGCTATACAATGAGCAGTTCTTC. Amino acid sequence: CASSYRGLYNEQFF.

This clonotype occurred many times. The chain uses TRBV7-9 and TRBJ2-1; 7 bases fit TRBD1. CDR3 length: 14 residues. Germline V lookup: CDR1 SEHNR, CDR2 FQNEAQ (reference sequence). The J segment lost 5 bases and the V segment lost 5 bases, leaving 6 bases of the junction unmatched. CDR3 sequence reads: CASSRAGTDNEQFF. CDR3 bases: TGTGCCAGCAGCCGAGCCGGGACAGACAATGAGCAGTTCTTC.

There are a few counts of this clonotype. This chain uses TRBV7-2 with TRBJ1-6; TRBD1 agrees at 10 bases. The CDR3 sequence is 15 residues long. Germline V gene data show CDR1 as SGHTA and CDR2 as FQGNSA. V lost 8 bases to trimming and J lost 7 bases; unmatched junction nucleotides: 8. CDR3: CASVRDRGLNSPLHF. The CDR3 region has the DNA TGTGCCAGCGTCCGGGACAGGGGACTCAATTCACCCCTCCACTTT.

The CDR3 sequence is CSAMWGNTEAFF. For the CDR3, the DNA is TGCAGTGCTATGTGGGGGAACACTGAAGCTTTCTTT. The chain combines TRBV20-1 with TRBJ1-1; no clear D. V shed 4 bases and J shed 1 base, with 7 bases lying between them. Germline-derived CDR1 and CDR2 are DFQATT and SNEGSKA (reference sequence). This CDR3 is 12 amino acids long.

CDR3 nucleotide sequence: TGTGCCAGCAGCGTAGAAGCGGGGCGCACAGATACGCAGTATTTT. This sequence encodes CASSVEAGRTDTQYF. The chain uses TRBV9 and TRBJ2-3; 7 positions match TRBD2. CDR1 is SGDLS and CDR2 is YYNGEE in the germline V gene. The V gene end was trimmed by 0 bases and the J gene end by 1 base; junction bases not matched to a gene: 2. The CDR3 runs to 15 residues.

DNA for the CDR3: TGTGCCATCAGTGAGTCGGTCGCAGGTTTGAACACTGAAGCTTTCTTT. Residues: CAISESVAGLNTEAFF. V is TRBV10-3 and J is TRBJ1-1; D gene ambiguous. The germline V and J ends were trimmed by 0 bases and 0 bases, with 11 bases remaining between them. This CDR3 has 16 amino acids. Germline lookup yields CDR1 ENHRY and CDR2 SYGVKD.

This clonotype was seen at least ten times. The chain has TRBV5-4 and TRBJ2-1; D possibly corresponds to TRBD2 (5 bases). Germline CDR1 and CDR2: SGHNT and YYREEE (reference sequence). The CDR3 covers 15 residues. V lost 3 bases and J lost 6, with 16 bases in between. CDR3 sequence: CASSSDPGSGNEQFF. Here the CDR3 DNA reads TGTGCCAGCAGCTCAGATCCGGGGTCTGGCAATGAGCAGTTCTTC.

DNA for the CDR3: TGTGCCGGACGAAGGGGGACAGCTAGCACAGATACGCAGTATTTT. Translating it yields CAGRRGTASTDTQYF. The gene calls are TRBV6-1 and TRBJ2-3, with 7 bases fitting TRBD1. This CDR3 spans 15 amino acids. After removal of 11 bases from V and 0 bases from J, the junction contained 11 bases not matched to a gene. The germline V gene encodes CDR1 MNHNS and CDR2 SASEGT.

CDR3 nucleotides: TGTGCCACCGCGACAGGTTACACCGGGGAGCTGTTTTTT. Translated: CATATGYTGELFF. The rearrangement uses TRBV6-2 or TRBV6-3 and TRBJ2-2; possible D gene TRBD1, 6 bases. The CDR3 is made up of 13 amino acids. The germline V and J ends were trimmed by 10 bases and 3 bases, with 12 bases remaining between them. Germline V gene sequence: CDR1 MNHEY, CDR2 SVGEGT.

This clonotype was counted only a few times. V gene TRBV3-1 combines with J gene TRBJ2-3, with 7 bases fitting TRBD2. The CDR3 consists of 19 residues. Germline CDR1 and CDR2: LGHDT and YNNKEL (reference sequence). V was clipped by 6 bases and J by 0 bases; unmatched bases: 18. The DNA of the CDR3 is TGTGCCAGCAGTGAAATCGGACTAGTGGACTACTCTAGCACAGATACGCAGTATTTT. Translation gives CASSEIGLVDYSSTDTQYF.

The V call is TRBV4-1, the J call TRBJ2-2; TRBD2 is a possible D gene (5 bases). V was shortened by 4 bases and J by 3 bases, with 18 bases between the two germline ends. This CDR3 has 17 residues. Germline loops: CDR1 MGHRA, CDR2 YSYEKL. CDR3: CASSRSTGLTYTGELFF. CDR3 DNA sequence: TGCGCCAGCAGCCGGTCGACTGGACTCACCTACACCGGGGAGCTGTTTTTT.

In DNA, the CDR3 is TGTGCCAGCAGCCCCATGGGGACAGGGGGAGAGACCCAGTACTTC. The encoded protein is CASSPMGTGGETQYF. This chain uses TRBV7-3 with TRBJ2-5; 11 bases map to TRBD1. The CDR3 length is 15 residues. Germline trimming cut 5 bases from V and 4 bases from J; bases unmatched to any gene: 6. Germline CDR1 and CDR2: SGHTA and FQGTGA.

The chain combines TRBV29-1 with TRBJ2-3, with D hard to call. CDR3 length: 14 residues. Germline CDR1 and CDR2: SQVTM and ANQGSEA. V was shortened by 3 bases and J by 2 bases, with 12 bases between the two germline ends. CDR3 in amino acids: CSVEGRAYTDTQYF. The DNA of the CDR3 is TGCAGCGTTGAGGGAAGGGCCTACACAGATACGCAGTATTTT.

The table lists this clonotype with many counts. CDR3 in amino acids: CASGVVAGQDYGYTF. The DNA of the CDR3 is TGTGCCAGCGGCGTTGTGGCAGGACAGGACTATGGCTACACCTTC. This chain connects TRBV2 to TRBJ1-2; 7 bases map to TRBD1. From germline, CDR1 is SNHLY and CDR2 FYNNEI. This CDR3 comprises 15 residues. V lost 8 bases, J lost 3 bases, and 12 bases stayed unmatched.

This clonotype was detected only a few times. The chain joins TRBV19 to TRBJ2-7; 7 nucleotides line up with TRBD2. CDR3 length: 15 residues. The trim removed 0 bases at V and 2 bases at J, leaving 4 bases unmatched. Germline-derived CDR1 and CDR2 are LNHDA and SQIVND (reference sequence). The CDR3 DNA is TGTGCCAGTAGTATAGAAGATCGGGGGGCCTACGAGCAGTACTTC. Translating gives CASSIEDRGAYEQYF. The whole variable domain, filled in from reference TRBV19 and TRBJ2-7, reads DGGITQSPKYLFRKEGQNVTLSCEQNLNHDAMYWYRQDPGQGLRLIYYSQIVNDFQKGDIAEGYSVSREKKESFPLTVTSAQKNPTAFYLCASSIEDRGAYEQYFGPGTRLTVT.

In its sample, this clonotype was seen a few times. The gene calls are TRBV12-3 or TRBV12-4 and TRBJ2-7, with 7 bases lining up with TRBD1. After removal of 5 bases from V and 1 base from J, the junction contained 5 bases not matched to a gene. The CDR3 runs 14 residues. The CDR3 protein is CASSPGGQSYEQYF. CDR3 bases: TGTGCCAGCAGTCCAGGGGGACAATCCTACGAGCAGTACTTC.

There are a few counts of this clonotype. The chain joins TRBV7-2 to TRBJ1-1, with a tentative D call TRBD1 (6 bases). Germline CDR1 SGHTA, CDR2 FQGNSA. CDR3 length: 15 amino acids. Trimming shortened V by 6 bases and J by 7 bases, and 21 bases separated the two germline ends. Written as DNA, the CDR3 is TGTGCCAGCAGACCCCTGCCACGTACGACAGGTGAAGCTTTCTTT. It specifies CASRPLPRTTGEAFF.

In this sample, this clonotype turned up a few times. CDR3 amino acids: CASSPLGTSASLNEQFF. The CDR3 nucleotides read TGTGCCAGCAGCCCCCTAGGGACTAGCGCTAGCCTCAACGAGCAGTTCTTC. The chain carries TRBV5-6 and TRBJ2-1; 10 bases align to TRBD2. Per the germline V gene, CDR1 is SGHDT and CDR2 is YYEEEE. The CDR3 sequence is 17 residues long. The junction had 17 bases not matched to a gene; V was cut back by 4 bases and J by 10 bases.

The table lists this clonotype with a few counts. This sequence joins TRBV5-4 and TRBJ2-7; weak D call: TRBD1 (6 bases). V was pared by 1 base and J by 2 bases, with 10 bases between. Germline V gene data show CDR1 as SGHNT and CDR2 as YYREEE (reference sequence). The CDR3 runs 14 residues. The CDR3 DNA follows: TGTGCCAGCAGCTTGTTAGGGGGTACCTACGAGCAGTACTTC. Protein product: CASSLLGGTYEQYF.

The chain employs TRBV6-1 and TRBJ1-5; no definite D call. The CDR3 runs to 16 residues. The V end was cut by 6 bases, the J end by 2 bases, with 17 bases between. Germline V CDR1 and CDR2: MNHNS, SASEGT. CDR3 sequence (DNA): TGTGCCAGCAGCCCCGATACCTTCAGCGGCAATCAGCCCCAGCATTTT. This translates into CASSPDTFSGNQPQHF.